The T cell receptor (beta chain) under discussion was sequenced for a study of regulatory dendritic cells for organ transplantation. Study-wide points: Naive CD4+ and CD8+ repertoires were highly diverse; memory CD8+ was most oligoclonal.

CDR1 and CDR2 (germline): LNHDA, SQIVND (reference sequence). The CDR3 extends over 13 amino acids. V lost 8 bases, J lost 1 base, and 5 bases stayed unmatched. In regard to this clone: Its matching antigen is unknown.

Here immunoSEQ multiplex PCR was the method, and the copy in TCRdb shows in-frame clones only, minus some. The sample lists roughly 30,000 clones; roughly 84% were seen once. V and J are TRBV19 and TRBJ2-7, with 7 bases lining up with TRBD1. This receptor was taken from a human donor in good health. The specimen was naive CD8+ T cells from blood. Subset given: CD45RA+ naive T cells. The CDR3 bases are TGTGCCAGTTGGGACAGCGAGTCCTACGAGCAGTACTTC. Protein product: CASWDSESYEQYF.